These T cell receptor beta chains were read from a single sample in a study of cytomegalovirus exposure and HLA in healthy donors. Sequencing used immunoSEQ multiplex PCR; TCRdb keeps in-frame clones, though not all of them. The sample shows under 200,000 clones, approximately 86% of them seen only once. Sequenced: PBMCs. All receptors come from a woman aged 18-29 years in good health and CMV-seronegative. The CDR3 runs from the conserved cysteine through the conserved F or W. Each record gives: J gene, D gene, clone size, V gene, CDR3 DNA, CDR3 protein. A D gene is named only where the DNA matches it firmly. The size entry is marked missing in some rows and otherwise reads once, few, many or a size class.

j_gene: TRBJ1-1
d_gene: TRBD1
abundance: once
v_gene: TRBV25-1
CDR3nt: TGTGCCACCCGGGGACAGGGGGGTCGCACTGAAGCTTTCTTT
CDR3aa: CATRGQGGRTEAFF

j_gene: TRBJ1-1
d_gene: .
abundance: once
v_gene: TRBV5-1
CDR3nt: TGCGCCAGCAGCTTGGGGCAGGTTAAGGCTGAAGCTTTCTTT
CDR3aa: CASSLGQVKAEAFF

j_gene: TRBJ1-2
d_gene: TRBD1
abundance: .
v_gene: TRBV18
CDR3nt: TGTGCCAGCTCACCAGGGACAGGGGCCGCCTATGGCTACACCTTC
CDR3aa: CASSPGTGAAYGYTF

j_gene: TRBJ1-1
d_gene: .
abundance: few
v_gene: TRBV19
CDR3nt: TGTGCCAGTAGTATTACAGGGATGAACACTGAAGCTTTCTTT
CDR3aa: CASSITGMNTEAFF

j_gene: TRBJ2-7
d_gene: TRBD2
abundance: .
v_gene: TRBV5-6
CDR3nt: TGTGCCAGCAGCTTGGGTAGCGGGGGCCTTTACGAGCAGTACTTC
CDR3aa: CASSLGSGGLYEQYF

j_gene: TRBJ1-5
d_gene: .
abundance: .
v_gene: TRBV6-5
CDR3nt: TGTGCCAGCAGCGACAGGCCTAATCAGCCCCAGCATTTT
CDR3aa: CASSDRPNQPQHF

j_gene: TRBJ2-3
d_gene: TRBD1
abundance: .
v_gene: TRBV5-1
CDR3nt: TGCGCCAGCAGTCCCCCGGGACAGGGGTTCACAACGCAGTATTTT
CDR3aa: CASSPPGQGFTTQYF

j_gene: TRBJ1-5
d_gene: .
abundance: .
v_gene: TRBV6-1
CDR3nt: TGTGCCAGCAGTGGTCTTGGAGGGGCCAAACAGCCCCAGCATTTT
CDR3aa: CASSGLGGAKQPQHF

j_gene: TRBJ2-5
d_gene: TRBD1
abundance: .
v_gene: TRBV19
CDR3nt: TGTGCCAGTAGTCTCGCGGGGACAGGGACTCTTCAAGAGACCCAGTACTTC
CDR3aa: CASSLAGTGTLQETQYF

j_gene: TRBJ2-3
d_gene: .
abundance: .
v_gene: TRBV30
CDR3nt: TGTGCCTGGAGTCTTGTAAGCGGCACAGATACGCAGTATTTT
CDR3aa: CAWSLVSGTDTQYF

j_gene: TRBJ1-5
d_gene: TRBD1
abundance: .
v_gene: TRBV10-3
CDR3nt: TGTGCCATCAGTCCGGGACAGGGGGCTCGAGGGCCCCATAGGGGGGATCAGCCCCAGCATTTT
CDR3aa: CAISPGQGARGPHRGDQPQHF

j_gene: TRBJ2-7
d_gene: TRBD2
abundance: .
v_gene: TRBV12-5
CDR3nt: TGTGCTAGTGCTGCGGGAGGTCTCAGCTCCTACGAGCAGTACTTC
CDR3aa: CASAAGGLSSYEQYF

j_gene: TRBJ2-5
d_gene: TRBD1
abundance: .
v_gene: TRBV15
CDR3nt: TGTGCCACCAGCAGCGGACAGGGGGAGACCCAGTACTTC
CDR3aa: CATSSGQGETQYF

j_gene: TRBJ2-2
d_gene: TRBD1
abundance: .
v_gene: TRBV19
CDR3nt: TGTGCCAGTACAATAGGACAGGGGTACGGGGAGCTGTTTTTT
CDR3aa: CASTIGQGYGELFF

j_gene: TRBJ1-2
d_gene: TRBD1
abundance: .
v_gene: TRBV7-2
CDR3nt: TGTGCCAGCAGCTTAGCCTTCCGGGACAGGGGGCTATACTATGGCTACACCTTC
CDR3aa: CASSLAFRDRGLYYGYTF

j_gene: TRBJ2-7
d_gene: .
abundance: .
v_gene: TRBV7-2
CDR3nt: TGTGCCAGCGGGCAGACCTACGAGCAGTACTTC
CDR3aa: CASGQTYEQYF

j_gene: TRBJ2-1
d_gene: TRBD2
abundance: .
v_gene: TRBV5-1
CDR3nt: TGCGCCAGCAGCTTGGTGGGGGAGGGGCACAATGAGCAGTTCTTC
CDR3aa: CASSLVGEGHNEQFF

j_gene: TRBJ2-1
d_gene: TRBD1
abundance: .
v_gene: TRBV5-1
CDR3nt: TGCGCCAGCAGCGGGACGGGACAGGCGTACAATGAGCAGTTCTTC
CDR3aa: CASSGTGQAYNEQFF

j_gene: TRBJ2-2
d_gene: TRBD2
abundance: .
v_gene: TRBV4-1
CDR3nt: TGCGCCAGCAGCCTCAGACCCCCGGGACTAGCGAACACCGGGGAGCTGTTTTTT
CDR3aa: CASSLRPPGLANTGELFF

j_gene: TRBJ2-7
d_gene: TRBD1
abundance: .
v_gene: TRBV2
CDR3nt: TGTGCCAGCATAGGGACAGGGGGATCCTACGAGCAGTACTTC
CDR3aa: CASIGTGGSYEQYF

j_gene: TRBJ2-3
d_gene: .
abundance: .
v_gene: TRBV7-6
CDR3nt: TGTGCCAGCAGCTTCAGGTGGGATACGCAGTATTTT
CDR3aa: CASSFRWDTQYF

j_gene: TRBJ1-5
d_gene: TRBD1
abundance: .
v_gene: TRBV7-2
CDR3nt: TGTGCCAGCAGCTGGGACAGAGGCCAGCCCCAGCATTTT
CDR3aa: CASSWDRGQPQHF

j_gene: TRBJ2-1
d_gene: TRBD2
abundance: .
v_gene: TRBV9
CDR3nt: TGTGCCAGCAGCGTAGGGGGGACTAGCTCGATGGATGAGCAGTTCTTC
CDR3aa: CASSVGGTSSMDEQFF

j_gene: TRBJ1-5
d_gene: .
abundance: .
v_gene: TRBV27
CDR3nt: TGTGCCAGCGGATACAGGGGCAATCAGCCCCAGCATTTT
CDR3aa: CASGYRGNQPQHF